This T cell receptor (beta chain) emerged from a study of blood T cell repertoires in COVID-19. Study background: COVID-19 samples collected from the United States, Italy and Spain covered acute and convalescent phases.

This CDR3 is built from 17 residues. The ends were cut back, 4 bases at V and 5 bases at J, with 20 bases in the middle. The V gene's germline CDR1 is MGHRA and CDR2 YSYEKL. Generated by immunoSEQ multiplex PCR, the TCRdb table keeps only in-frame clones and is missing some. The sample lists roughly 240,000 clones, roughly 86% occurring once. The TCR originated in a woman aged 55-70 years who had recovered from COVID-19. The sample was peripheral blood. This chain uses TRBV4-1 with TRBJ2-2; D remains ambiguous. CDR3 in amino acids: CASSPGLGSTWTGELFF. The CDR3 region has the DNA TGCGCCAGCAGCCCCGGTCTCGGGTCTACATGGACCGGGGAGCTGTTTTTT.